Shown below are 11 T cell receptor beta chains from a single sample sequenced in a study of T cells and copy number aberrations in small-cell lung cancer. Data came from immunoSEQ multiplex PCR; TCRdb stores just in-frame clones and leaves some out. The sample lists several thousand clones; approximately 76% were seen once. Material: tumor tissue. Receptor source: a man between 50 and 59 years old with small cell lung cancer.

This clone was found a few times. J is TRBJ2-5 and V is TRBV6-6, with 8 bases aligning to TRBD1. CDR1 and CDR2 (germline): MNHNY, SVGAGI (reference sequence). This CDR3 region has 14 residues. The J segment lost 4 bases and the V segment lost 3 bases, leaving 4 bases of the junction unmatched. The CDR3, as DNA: TGTGCCAGCAGTTATGCAGGGGGCGCAGAGACCCAGTACTTC. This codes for CASSYAGGAETQYF.

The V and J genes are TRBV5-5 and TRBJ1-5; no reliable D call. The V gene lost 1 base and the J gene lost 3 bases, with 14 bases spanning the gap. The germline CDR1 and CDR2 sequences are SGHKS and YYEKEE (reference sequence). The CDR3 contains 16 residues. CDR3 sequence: CASSLFSVSDNQPQHF. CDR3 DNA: TGTGCCAGCAGCTTGTTTTCAGTTAGTGACAATCAGCCCCAGCATTTT. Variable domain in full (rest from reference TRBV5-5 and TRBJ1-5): DAGVTQSPTHLIKTRGQQVTLRCSPISGHKSVSWYQQVLGQGPQFIFQYYEKEERGRGNFPDRFSARQFPNYSSELNVNALLLGDSALYLCASSLFSVSDNQPQHFGDGTRLSIL.

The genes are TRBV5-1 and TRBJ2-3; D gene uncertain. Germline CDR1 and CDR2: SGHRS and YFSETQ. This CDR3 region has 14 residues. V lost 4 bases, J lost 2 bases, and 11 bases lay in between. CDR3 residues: CASSLDILTDTQYF. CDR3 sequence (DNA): TGCGCCAGCAGCCTTGACATTCTCACAGATACGCAGTATTTT.

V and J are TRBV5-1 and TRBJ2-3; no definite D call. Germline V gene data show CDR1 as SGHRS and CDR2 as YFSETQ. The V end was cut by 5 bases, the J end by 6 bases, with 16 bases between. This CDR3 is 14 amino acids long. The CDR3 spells CASRPGPLADTQYF. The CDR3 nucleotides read TGCGCCAGCAGACCTGGCCCCCTTGCCGATACGCAGTATTTT.

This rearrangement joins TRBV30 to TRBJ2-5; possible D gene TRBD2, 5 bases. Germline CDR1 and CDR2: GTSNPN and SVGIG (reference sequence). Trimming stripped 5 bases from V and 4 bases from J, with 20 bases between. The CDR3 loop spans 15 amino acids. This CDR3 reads CAWEAAGKRIETQYF. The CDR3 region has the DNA TGTGCCTGGGAGGCAGCCGGGAAACGGATAGAGACCCAGTACTTC.

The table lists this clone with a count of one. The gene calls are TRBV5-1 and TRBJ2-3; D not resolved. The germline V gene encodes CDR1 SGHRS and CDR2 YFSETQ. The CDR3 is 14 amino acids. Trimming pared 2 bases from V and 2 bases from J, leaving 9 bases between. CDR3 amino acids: CASSLARPTDTQYF. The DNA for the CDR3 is TGCGCCAGCAGCTTAGCCCGCCCCACAGATACGCAGTATTTT.

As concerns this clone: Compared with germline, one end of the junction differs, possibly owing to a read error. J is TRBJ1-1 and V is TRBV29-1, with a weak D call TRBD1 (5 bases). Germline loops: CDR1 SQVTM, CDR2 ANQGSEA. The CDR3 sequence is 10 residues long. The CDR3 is CSVDNSEAFF. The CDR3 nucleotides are TGCAGCGTGGACAACAGTGAAGCTTTCTTT.

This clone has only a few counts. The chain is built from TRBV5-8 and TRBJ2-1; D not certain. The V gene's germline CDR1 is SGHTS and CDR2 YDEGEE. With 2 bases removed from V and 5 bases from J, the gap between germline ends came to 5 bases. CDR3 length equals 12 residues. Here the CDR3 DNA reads TGTGCCAGCAGCTTCTGGGACAATGAGCAGTTCTTC. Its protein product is CASSFWDNEQFF.

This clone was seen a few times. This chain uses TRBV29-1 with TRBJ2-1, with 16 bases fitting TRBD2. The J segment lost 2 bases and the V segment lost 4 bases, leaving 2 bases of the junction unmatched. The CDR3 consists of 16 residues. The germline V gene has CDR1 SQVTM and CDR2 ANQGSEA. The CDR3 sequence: CSVVGTSGRAYNEQFF. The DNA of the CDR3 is TGCAGCGTTGTCGGGACTAGCGGGAGGGCCTACAATGAGCAGTTCTTC.

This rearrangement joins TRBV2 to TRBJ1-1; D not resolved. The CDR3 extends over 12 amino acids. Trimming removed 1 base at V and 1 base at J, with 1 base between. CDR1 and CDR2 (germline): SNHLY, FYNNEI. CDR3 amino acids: CASSEGNTEAFF. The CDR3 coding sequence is TGTGCCAGCAGTGAAGGGAACACTGAAGCTTTCTTT.

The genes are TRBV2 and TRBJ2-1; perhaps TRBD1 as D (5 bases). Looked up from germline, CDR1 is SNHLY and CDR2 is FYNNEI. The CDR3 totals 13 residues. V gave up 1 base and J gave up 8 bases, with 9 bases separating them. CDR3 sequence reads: CASSEDRQDEQFF. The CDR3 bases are TGTGCCAGCAGTGAAGACAGGCAGGATGAGCAGTTCTTC.